This entry lists 22 T cell receptor beta chains sequenced from one sample in a study of shared clonotypes between healthy human individuals. The repertoire was sequenced with immunoSEQ multiplex PCR; TCRdb's copy has only in-frame clones and lacks some. The sample records hundreds of thousands of clones, about 96% being singletons. Sequenced sample: naive CD4+ T cells sorted from blood. The sample's subset: CD45RA+ positively selected. The receptors here all came from a woman in her twenties or thirties in good health.

The rearrangement links TRBV28 to TRBJ2-2, with TRBD2 matching over 8 bases. This CDR3 is built from 16 residues. Germline CDR1 is MDHEN and CDR2 is SYDVKM. V shed 7 bases and J 3 bases; nucleotides not matched to a gene: 10. The chain's CDR3 is CASTPRTSYDTGELFF. The CDR3 region has the DNA TGTGCCAGCACCCCCAGGACTAGCTACGACACCGGGGAGCTGTTTTTT.

The chain carries TRBV5-1 and TRBJ1-4; D is possibly TRBD1 (6 bases). V lost 2 bases to trimming and J lost 3 bases, with 8 bases between them. Germline CDR1 and CDR2: SGHRS and YFSETQ. This CDR3 region has 14 residues. The CDR3: CASSFKGANEKLFF. The CDR3 coding sequence is TGCGCCAGCAGCTTTAAGGGGGCTAATGAAAAACTGTTTTTT.

This sequence joins TRBV28 and TRBJ2-1; TRBD1 is a possible D gene (6 bases). The CDR3 is 15 residues long. Germline V gene lookup returns CDR1 MDHEN and CDR2 SYDVKM. V gave up 3 bases and J gave up 5 bases, with 14 bases separating them. The CDR3 reads CASSFQYRVNNEQFF. The CDR3 DNA sequence: TGTGCCAGCAGTTTTCAGTACAGGGTAAACAATGAGCAGTTCTTC.

The rearrangement links TRBV28 to TRBJ1-2; the D gene is possibly TRBD1 (5 bases). From germline, CDR1 is MDHEN and CDR2 SYDVKM. The CDR3 sequence is 15 residues long. The V gene lost 6 bases and the J gene lost 7 bases, with 21 bases spanning the gap. CDR3 residues: CASRSLGGSLSGYTF. For the CDR3, the DNA is TGTGCCAGCAGGTCCCTTGGGGGGAGCTTGAGTGGCTACACCTTC.

The V call is TRBV2, the J call TRBJ2-7; D uncertain. Germline CDR1 and CDR2: SNHLY and FYNNEI. CDR3 length equals 11 residues. V shed 10 bases and J shed 0 bases, with 7 bases lying between them. CDR3 DNA: TGTGCCATCCGGAGCTCCTACGAGCAGTACTTC. It specifies CAIRSSYEQYF.

This clone was seen more than once but under ten times. This chain joins TRBV9 and TRBJ2-7; D remains unclear. From germline, CDR1 is SGDLS and CDR2 YYNGEE. CDR3 length equals 12 residues. Between the trimmed V and J ends, which lost 0 bases and 7 bases, there was a span of 8 bases. CDR3 nucleotide sequence: TGTGCCAGCAGCGTAGCTAAGGGTGAGCAGTACTTC. Translation gives CASSVAKGEQYF.

The chain carries TRBV28 and TRBJ2-5; D may match TRBD1 or TRBD2 (5 bases each). The J call could be wrong; TRBJ2-7 is a better fit for the DNA end. This CDR3 spans 13 amino acids. CDR1 and CDR2 (germline): MDHEN, SYDVKM. CDR3 sequence: CASSSGPTTEQYF. CDR3 in DNA: TGTGCCAGCAGTTCGGGACCCACGACCGAGCAGTACTTC.

The chain carries TRBV2 and TRBJ1-1; D is unclear. The CDR3 totals 13 residues. The V gene lost 2 bases and the J gene lost 1 base, with 5 bases spanning the gap. CDR1 is SNHLY, CDR2 FYNNEI, per germline. The CDR3 DNA is TGTGCCAGCAGTGAACACCCGAACACTGAAGCTTTCTTT. Encoded protein: CASSEHPNTEAFF. Looking up the rest from reference TRBV2 and TRBJ1-1 gives the full variable domain: EPEVTQTPSHQVTQMGQEVILRCVPISNHLYFYWYRQILGQKVEFLVSFYNNEISEKSEIFDDQFSVERPDGSNFTLKIRSTKLEDSAMYFCASSEHPNTEAFFGQGTRLTVV.

The V and J genes are TRBV28 and TRBJ2-1; 7 positions agree with TRBD2. Per germline, CDR1 MDHEN and CDR2 SYDVKM. J lost 5 bases, V lost 1 base, and 11 bases had no gene match. There are 17 residues in the CDR3. CDR3 amino acids: CASSLYLQGREHNEQFF. The CDR3, as DNA: TGTGCCAGCAGTTTATATCTACAAGGGCGGGAGCACAATGAGCAGTTCTTC.

In this sample, this clone turned up once. V is TRBV9 and J is TRBJ2-3; D unclear. V gave up 1 base and J gave up 0 bases, with 6 bases separating them. Per the germline V gene, CDR1 is SGDLS and CDR2 is YYNGEE. CDR3 size: 14 residues. DNA for the CDR3: TGTGCCAGCAGCGTATTGTGGAGCACAGATACGCAGTATTTT. This gives the protein CASSVLWSTDTQYF. The full variable domain, its missing parts supplied by reference TRBV9 and TRBJ2-3, is DSGVTQTPKHLITATGQRVTLRCSPRSGDLSVYWYQQSLDQGLQFLIQYYNGEERAKGNILERFSAQQFPDLHSELNLSSLELGDSALYFCASSVLWSTDTQYFGPGTRLTVL.

The chain uses TRBV7-3 and TRBJ2-2; D gene unclear. V was pared by 1 base and J by 0 bases, with 9 bases between. CDR3 size: 16 residues. CDR1 is SGHTA, CDR2 FQGTGA, per germline. The CDR3 loop reads CASSLMGNSNTGELFF. CDR3 in DNA: TGTGCCAGCAGCTTAATGGGCAACTCGAACACCGGGGAGCTGTTTTTT.

V gene TRBV19 combines with J gene TRBJ1-2, with D possibly TRBD1 on 6 matching bases. This CDR3 comprises 16 residues. Germline V gives CDR1 LNHDA, CDR2 SQIVND (reference sequence). Trimming took 3 bases from V and 3 from J, leaving 17 bases between them. CDR3 bases: TGTGCCAGTAGTATCCTCCTGGGGGGGCGCTACTATGGCTACACCTTC. Translated, it gives CASSILLGGRYYGYTF.

The chain has TRBV7-7 and TRBJ2-2; a weak D match, TRBD2 (5 bases). Germline V lookup: CDR1 SSHAT, CDR2 FNYEAQ (reference sequence). The CDR3 contains 13 residues. V shed 2 bases and J shed 6 bases, with 7 bases lying between them. The CDR3 here is CASSLSGAGELFF. The CDR3 coding sequence is TGTGCCAGCAGCTTAAGCGGCGCCGGGGAGCTGTTTTTT.

The V call is TRBV6-4, the J call TRBJ1-1, with TRBD1 matching over 7 bases. Germline-derived CDR1 and CDR2 are MRHNA and SNTAGT. This CDR3 comprises 14 residues. The trim removed 2 bases at V and 3 bases at J, leaving 3 bases unmatched. The CDR3 DNA is TGTGCCAGCAGTGACAGGGGGCGAGACACTGAAGCTTTCTTT. Translation gives CASSDRGRDTEAFF.

V usage is TRBV6-1 and J usage is TRBJ2-7; D uncertain. V was cut by 2 bases and J by 2 bases, with 4 bases left in between. The germline gives CDR1 MNHNS, CDR2 SASEGT. The CDR3 contains 12 residues. The CDR3 loop reads CASSENAYEQYF. The CDR3 bases are TGTGCCAGCAGTGAAAACGCCTACGAGCAGTACTTC.

The V gene is TRBV28, the J gene TRBJ1-5, with 11 bases fitting TRBD1. Unmatched junction bases numbered 8, after V lost 4 bases and J lost 0 bases. The CDR3 length is 18 residues. The germline CDR1 and CDR2 sequences are MDHEN and SYDVKM. DNA for the CDR3: TGTGCCAGCAGTTCGGGACAGGGGGTTTTTCATAGCAATCAGCCCCAGCATTTT. Translated, it gives CASSSGQGVFHSNQPQHF.

The chain carries TRBV6-5 and TRBJ2-4; D is undetermined. CDR1 MNHEY and CDR2 SVGAGI come from the germline V gene. Trimming removed 7 bases at V and 0 bases at J, with 7 bases between. This CDR3 comprises 13 residues. CDR3 nucleotides: TGTGCCAGCACCCAACTAGCCAAAAACATTCAGTACTTC. Amino acid sequence: CASTQLAKNIQYF.

This chain links TRBV27 with TRBJ2-1, with TRBD2 matching over 7 bases. Trimming at V came to 0 bases and at J to 4 bases, leaving 12 bases not matched to a gene. The CDR3 has 18 residues. CDR1 is MNHEY and CDR2 is SMNVEV in the germline V gene (reference sequence). CDR3 loop: CASSLSSPGGGVYNEQFF. The CDR3, as DNA: TGTGCCAGCAGTTTATCCTCCCCGGGGGGTGGGGTTTACAATGAGCAGTTCTTC.

The V call is TRBV13, the J call TRBJ2-7; the D gene is possibly TRBD1 (5 bases). CDR3 length: 13 amino acids. Germline V CDR1 and CDR2: PRHDT, FYEKMQ (reference sequence). V lost 1 base and J lost 7, with 11 bases in between. The CDR3, as DNA: TGTGCCAGCAGCTTAGAGGTTCCAGGGGAGCAGTACTTC. It specifies CASSLEVPGEQYF.

This chain uses TRBV28 with TRBJ2-7, with a weak D call TRBD1 (6 bases). CDR1 MDHEN and CDR2 SYDVKM come from the germline V gene. V was shortened by 5 bases and J by 0 bases, with 14 bases between the two germline ends. This CDR3 comprises 15 residues. The CDR3 DNA reads TGTGCCAGCAGTAAACCGGGACATGGCTCCTACGAGCAGTACTTC. Amino acids: CASSKPGHGSYEQYF.

The rearrangement links TRBV5-1 to TRBJ2-4; D is possibly TRBD1 (6 bases). V lost 4 bases, J lost 1 base, and 18 bases lay in between. The CDR3 is 17 amino acids. Looked up from germline, CDR1 is SGHRS and CDR2 is YFSETQ. In DNA form, the CDR3 reads TGCGCCAGCAGCCCGAGGGCCTCAGGGGAGGCCAAAAACATTCAGTACTTC. This gives the protein CASSPRASGEAKNIQYF.

The genes are TRBV4-2 and TRBJ2-2; TRBD2 is a possible D gene (5 bases). V was clipped by 0 bases and J by 2 bases, with 16 bases between them. This CDR3 comprises 18 residues. Germline CDR1 reads LGHNA; CDR2 reads YNFKEQ. CDR3 sequence: CASSQEPVSGHNTGELFF. CDR3 in DNA: TGTGCCAGCAGCCAAGAACCCGTGAGCGGCCATAACACCGGGGAGCTGTTTTTT.